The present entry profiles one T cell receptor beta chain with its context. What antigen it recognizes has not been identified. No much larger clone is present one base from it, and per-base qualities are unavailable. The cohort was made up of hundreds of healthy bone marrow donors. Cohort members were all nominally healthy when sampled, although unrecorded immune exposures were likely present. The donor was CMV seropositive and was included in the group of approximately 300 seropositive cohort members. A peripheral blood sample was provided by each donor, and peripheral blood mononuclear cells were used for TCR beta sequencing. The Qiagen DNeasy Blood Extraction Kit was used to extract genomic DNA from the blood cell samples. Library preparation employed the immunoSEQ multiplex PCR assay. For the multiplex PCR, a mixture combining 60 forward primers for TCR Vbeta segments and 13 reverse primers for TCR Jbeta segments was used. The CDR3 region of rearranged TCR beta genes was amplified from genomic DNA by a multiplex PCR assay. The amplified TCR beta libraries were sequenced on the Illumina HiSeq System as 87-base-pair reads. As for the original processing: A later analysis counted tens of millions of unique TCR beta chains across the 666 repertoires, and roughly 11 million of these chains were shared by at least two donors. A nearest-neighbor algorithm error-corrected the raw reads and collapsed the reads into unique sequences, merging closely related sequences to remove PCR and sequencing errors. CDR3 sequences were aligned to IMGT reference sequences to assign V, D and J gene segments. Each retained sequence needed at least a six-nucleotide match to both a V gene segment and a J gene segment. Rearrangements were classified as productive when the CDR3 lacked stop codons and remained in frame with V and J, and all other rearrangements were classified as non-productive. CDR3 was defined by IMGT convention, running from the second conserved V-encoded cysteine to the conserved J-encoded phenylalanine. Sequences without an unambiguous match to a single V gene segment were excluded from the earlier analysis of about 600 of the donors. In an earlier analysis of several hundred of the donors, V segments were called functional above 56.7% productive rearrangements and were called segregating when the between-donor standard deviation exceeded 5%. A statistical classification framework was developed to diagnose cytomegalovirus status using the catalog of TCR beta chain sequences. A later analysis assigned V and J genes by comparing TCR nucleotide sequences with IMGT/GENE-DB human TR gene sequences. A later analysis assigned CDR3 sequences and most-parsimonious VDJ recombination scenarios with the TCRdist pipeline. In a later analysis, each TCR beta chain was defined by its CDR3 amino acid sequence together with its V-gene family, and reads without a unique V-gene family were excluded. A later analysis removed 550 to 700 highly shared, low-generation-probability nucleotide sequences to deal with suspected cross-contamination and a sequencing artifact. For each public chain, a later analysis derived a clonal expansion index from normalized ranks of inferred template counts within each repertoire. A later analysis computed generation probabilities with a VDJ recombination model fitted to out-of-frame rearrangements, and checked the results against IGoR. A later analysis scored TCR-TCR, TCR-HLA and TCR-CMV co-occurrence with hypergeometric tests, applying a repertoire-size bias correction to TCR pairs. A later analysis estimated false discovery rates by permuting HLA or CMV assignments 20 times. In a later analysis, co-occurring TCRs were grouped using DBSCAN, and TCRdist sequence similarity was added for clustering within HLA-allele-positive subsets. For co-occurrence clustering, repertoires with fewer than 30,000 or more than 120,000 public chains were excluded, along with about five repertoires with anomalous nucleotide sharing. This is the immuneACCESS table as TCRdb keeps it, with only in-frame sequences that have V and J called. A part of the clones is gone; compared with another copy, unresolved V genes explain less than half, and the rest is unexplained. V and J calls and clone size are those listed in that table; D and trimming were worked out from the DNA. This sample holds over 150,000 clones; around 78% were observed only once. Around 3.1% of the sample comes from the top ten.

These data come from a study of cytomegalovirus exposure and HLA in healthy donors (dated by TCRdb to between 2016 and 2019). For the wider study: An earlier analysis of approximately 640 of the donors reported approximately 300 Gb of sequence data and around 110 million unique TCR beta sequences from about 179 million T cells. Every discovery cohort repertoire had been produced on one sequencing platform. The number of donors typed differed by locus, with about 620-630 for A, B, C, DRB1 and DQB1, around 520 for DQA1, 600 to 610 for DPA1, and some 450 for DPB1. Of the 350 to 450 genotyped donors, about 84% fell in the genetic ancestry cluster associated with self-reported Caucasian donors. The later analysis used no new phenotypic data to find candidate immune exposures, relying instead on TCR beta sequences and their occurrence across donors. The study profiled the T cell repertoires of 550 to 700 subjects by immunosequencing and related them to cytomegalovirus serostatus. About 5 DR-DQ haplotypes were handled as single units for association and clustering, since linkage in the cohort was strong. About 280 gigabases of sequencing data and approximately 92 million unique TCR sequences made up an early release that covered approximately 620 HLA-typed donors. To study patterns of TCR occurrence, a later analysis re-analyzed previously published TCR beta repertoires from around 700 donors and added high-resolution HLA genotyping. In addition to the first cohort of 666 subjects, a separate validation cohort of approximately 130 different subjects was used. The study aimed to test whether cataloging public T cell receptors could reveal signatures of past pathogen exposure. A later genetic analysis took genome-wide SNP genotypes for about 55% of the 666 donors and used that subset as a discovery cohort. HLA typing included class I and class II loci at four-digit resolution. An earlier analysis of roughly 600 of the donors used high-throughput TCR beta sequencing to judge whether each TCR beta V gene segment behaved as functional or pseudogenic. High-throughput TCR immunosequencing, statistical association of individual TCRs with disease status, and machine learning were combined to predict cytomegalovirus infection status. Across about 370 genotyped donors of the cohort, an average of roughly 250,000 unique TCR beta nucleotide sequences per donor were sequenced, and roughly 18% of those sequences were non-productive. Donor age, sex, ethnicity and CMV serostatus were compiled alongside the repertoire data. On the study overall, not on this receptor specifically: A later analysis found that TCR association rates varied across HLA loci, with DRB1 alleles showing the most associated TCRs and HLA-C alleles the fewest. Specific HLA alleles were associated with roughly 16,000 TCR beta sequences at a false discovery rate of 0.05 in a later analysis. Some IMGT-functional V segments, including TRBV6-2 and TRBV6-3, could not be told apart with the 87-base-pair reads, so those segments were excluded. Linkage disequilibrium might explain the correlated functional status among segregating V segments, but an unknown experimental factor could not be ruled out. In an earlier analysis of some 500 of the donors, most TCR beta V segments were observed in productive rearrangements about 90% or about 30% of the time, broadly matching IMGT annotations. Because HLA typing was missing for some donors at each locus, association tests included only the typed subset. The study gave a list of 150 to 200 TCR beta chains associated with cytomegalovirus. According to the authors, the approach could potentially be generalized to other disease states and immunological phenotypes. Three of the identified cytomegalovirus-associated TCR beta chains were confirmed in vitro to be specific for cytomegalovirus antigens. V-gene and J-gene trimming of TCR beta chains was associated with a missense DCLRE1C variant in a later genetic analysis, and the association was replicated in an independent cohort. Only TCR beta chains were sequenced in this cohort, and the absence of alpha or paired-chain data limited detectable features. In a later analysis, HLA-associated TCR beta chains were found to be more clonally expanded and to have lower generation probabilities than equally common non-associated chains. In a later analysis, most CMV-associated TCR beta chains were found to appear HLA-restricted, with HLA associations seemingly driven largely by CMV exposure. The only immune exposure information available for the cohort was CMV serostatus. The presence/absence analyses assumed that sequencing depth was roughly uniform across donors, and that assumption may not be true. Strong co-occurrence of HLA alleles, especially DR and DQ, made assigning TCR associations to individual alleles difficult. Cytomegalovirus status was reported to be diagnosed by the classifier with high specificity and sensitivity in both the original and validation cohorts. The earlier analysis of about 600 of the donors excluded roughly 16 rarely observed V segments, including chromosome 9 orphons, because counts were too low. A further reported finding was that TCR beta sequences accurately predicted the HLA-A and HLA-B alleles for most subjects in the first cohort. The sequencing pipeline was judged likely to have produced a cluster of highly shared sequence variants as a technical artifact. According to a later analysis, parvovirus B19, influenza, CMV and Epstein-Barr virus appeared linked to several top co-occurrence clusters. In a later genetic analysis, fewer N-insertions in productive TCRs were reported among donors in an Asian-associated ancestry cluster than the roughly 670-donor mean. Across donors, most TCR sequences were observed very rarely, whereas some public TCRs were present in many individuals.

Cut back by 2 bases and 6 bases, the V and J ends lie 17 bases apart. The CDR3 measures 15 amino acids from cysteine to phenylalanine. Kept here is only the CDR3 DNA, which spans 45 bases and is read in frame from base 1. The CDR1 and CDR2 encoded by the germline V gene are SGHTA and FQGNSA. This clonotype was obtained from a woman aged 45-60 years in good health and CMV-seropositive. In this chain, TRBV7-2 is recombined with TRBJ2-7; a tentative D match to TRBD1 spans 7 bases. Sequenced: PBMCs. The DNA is TGTGCCAGCAGCTTATCGGGCCAGGGGGGTCGCGAGCAGTACTTC. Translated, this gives CASSLSGQGGREQYF.